This T cell receptor (beta chain) appears in the sequencing data of a study of technical replicates of blood from a few donors. The repertoire was sequenced with immunoSEQ multiplex PCR; TCRdb's copy has only in-frame clones and lacks some. The sample includes approximately 73,000 clones, around 92% of them seen just once. This TCR was recovered from a human donor in good health. Sequenced input: T cells isolated from PBMCs.

The CDR3 loop is CASRRDREVSDTQYF. CDR3 sequence (DNA): TGTGCCAGCAGGCGGGACAGGGAGGTTTCAGATACGCAGTATTTT. The chain recombines TRBV28 with TRBJ2-3; 9 bases fit TRBD1. V shed 6 bases, J shed 4 bases, and the junction held 8 bases outside the gene matches. Germline CDR1 MDHEN, CDR2 SYDVKM. The length of the CDR3 is 15 residues.